Below, 10 T cell receptor beta chains from the same sample are listed, as sequenced in a study of cytomegalovirus exposure and HLA in healthy donors (dated by TCRdb to 2016 to 2017). Libraries were built with the immunoSEQ multiplex PCR assay. A mixture of 60 forward primers for TCR Vbeta segments and 13 reverse primers for TCR Jbeta segments was used in the multiplex PCR. TCRdb retrieved this table from immuneACCESS and kept in-frame rearrangements only. Not all clones are present; in checked studies, unresolved V genes account for under half, and no reason is known for the remainder. For this sample the table gives more than 95,000 clones, of which over 75% were detected only once. The top ten clones comprise approximately 8.6% of the sample. The source material was PBMCs. These TCRs come from a woman aged 40 to 50 in good health and CMV-seropositive.

This clone appeared once. CDR3 nucleotides: TGTGCCAGCAGGACCAGGACAGGGGATTCTGAAGCTTTCTTT. The encoded protein is CASRTRTGDSEAFF. The chain carries TRBV6-5 and TRBJ1-1; 9 nucleotides agree with TRBD1. V dropped 6 bases and J dropped 6; count of bases not matched to a gene: 8. Germline CDR1 is MNHEY and CDR2 is SVGAGI. This CDR3 comprises 14 residues.

The chain carries TRBV27 and TRBJ1-2; D uncertain. Trimming removed 2 bases at V and 7 bases at J, with 17 bases between. The length of the CDR3 is 15 residues. Germline V gene data show CDR1 as MNHEY and CDR2 as SMNVEV (reference sequence). Here the CDR3 DNA reads TGTGCCAGCAGTTTAAATGTCGGTCCCGAGGGTGGCTACACCTTC. Translating it yields CASSLNVGPEGGYTF.

This clone has a handful of counts. The rearrangement uses TRBV6-6 and TRBJ1-1, with 10 nucleotides matching TRBD1. CDR1 MNHNY and CDR2 SVGAGI come from the germline V gene (reference sequence). This CDR3 is built from 13 residues. Trimming cost V 6 bases and J 5 bases; bases outside gene matches: 3. CDR3 sequence (DNA): TGTGCCAGCAGATGGACAGGGGGAACTGAAGCTTTCTTT. Residues: CASRWTGGTEAFF.

This chain joins TRBV12-5 and TRBJ1-2; weak D call: TRBD1 (5 bases). There are 16 residues in the CDR3. Germline CDR1 reads LGHNT; CDR2 reads FRNRAP. V lost 1 base, J lost 6 bases, and 18 bases lay in between. The CDR3 region is CASGLETDRNLHGYTF. CDR3 nucleotide sequence: TGTGCTAGTGGTTTGGAAACCGACAGAAACCTACATGGCTACACCTTC.

J is TRBJ2-1 and V is TRBV15; 10 bases agree with TRBD2. CDR1 is LNHNV and CDR2 is YYDKDF in the germline V gene (reference sequence). Trimming removed 4 bases from V and 7 bases from J; junction bases left unmatched: 4. This CDR3 is 14 amino acids long. Written as DNA, the CDR3 is TGTGCCACCAGCAACAGCGGGGGGGAAAATGAGCAGTTCTTC. Its protein is CATSNSGGENEQFF.

V gene TRBV2 combines with J gene TRBJ2-7; 9 nucleotides align to TRBD1. Trimming at V came to 5 bases and at J to 4 bases, leaving 6 bases not matched to a gene. CDR1 is SNHLY, CDR2 FYNNEI, per germline. The CDR3 has 14 amino acids. CDR3 region: CASSKDRGGYEQYF. DNA of the CDR3: TGTGCCAGCAGTAAGGACAGGGGCGGGTACGAGCAGTACTTC.

The chain couples TRBV28 to TRBJ2-7; TRBD1 matches 8 bases. The CDR3 is made up of 12 amino acids. V lost 6 bases and J lost 3; bases outside the gene matches: 1. CDR1 MDHEN and CDR2 SYDVKM come from the germline V gene. The CDR3, as DNA: TGTGCCAGCAGAACAGGGGGCTACGAGCAGTACTTC. It specifies CASRTGGYEQYF.

The V and J genes are TRBV6-5 and TRBJ1-1; no firm D call. The V gene's germline CDR1 is MNHEY and CDR2 SVGAGI. This CDR3 comprises 14 residues. Trimming removed 6 bases at V and 0 bases at J, with 11 bases between. This CDR3 is CASRASTMNTEAFF. CDR3 nucleotide sequence: TGTGCCAGCAGGGCGTCGACTATGAACACTGAAGCTTTCTTT.

The chain couples TRBV5-1 to TRBJ2-7, with 13 nucleotides matching TRBD2. Per the germline V gene, CDR1 is SGHRS and CDR2 is YFSETQ. CDR3 size: 16 residues. V lost 4 bases to trimming and J lost 6 bases; unmatched junction nucleotides: 10. CDR3 sequence (DNA): TGCGCCAGCAGCCTCCTCGGACTAGCGGGAGATGTCGAGCAGTACTTC. It is translated as CASSLLGLAGDVEQYF.

The chain recombines TRBV7-9 with TRBJ1-6, with D possibly matching TRBD1 (5 bases). Germline CDR1 and CDR2: SEHNR and FQNEAQ (reference sequence). Trimming removed 5 bases from V and 6 bases from J, with 14 bases in between. The CDR3 has 15 amino acids. The CDR3 is CASSPMGGGNSPLHF. CDR3 nucleotides: TGTGCCAGCAGCCCGATGGGGGGGGGTAATTCACCCCTCCACTTT.